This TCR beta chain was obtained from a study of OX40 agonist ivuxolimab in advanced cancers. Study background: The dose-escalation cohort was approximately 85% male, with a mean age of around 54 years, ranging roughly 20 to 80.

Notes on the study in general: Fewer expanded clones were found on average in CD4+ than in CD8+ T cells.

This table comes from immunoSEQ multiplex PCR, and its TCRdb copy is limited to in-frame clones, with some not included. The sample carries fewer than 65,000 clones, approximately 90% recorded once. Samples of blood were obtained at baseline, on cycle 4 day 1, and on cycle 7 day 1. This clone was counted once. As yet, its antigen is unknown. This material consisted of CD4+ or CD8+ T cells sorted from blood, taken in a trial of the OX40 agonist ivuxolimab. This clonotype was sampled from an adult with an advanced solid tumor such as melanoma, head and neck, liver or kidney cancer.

CDR3 in amino acids: CASSELGTVGNTIYF. CDR3 nucleotide sequence: TGTGCCAGCAGTGAACTCGGGACAGTGGGAAACACCATATATTTT. The chain carries TRBV6-1 and TRBJ1-3, with TRBD1 identical over 7 bases. The germline CDR1 and CDR2 sequences are MNHNS and SASEGT. The junction had 5 bases not matched to a gene; V was cut back by 2 bases and J by 4 bases. The CDR3 consists of 15 residues.